This TCR beta chain is from a study of blood T cell repertoires in COVID-19. Study background: Samples came from the United States, Italy and Spain, spanning acute and convalescent COVID-19.

Assignments of participants to cohorts depended upon their own reported clinical history. Sequenced by immunoSEQ multiplex PCR; TCRdb stores in-frame clones only, minus some. The sample yields a few hundred thousand clones, approximately 83% seen once. The CDR3 totals 13 residues. Germline CDR1 reads SGDLS; CDR2 reads YYNGEE. Trimming pared 4 bases from V and 5 bases from J, leaving 12 bases between. The chain uses TRBV9 and TRBJ1-1; D is possibly TRBD1 (5 bases). The clonotype originates from a woman aged 30 to 39 who had recovered from COVID-19. The sequenced sample was PBMCs or T cells enriched from blood (not recorded which). The CDR3 is CASSLDTQTEAFF. CDR3 nucleotide sequence: TGTGCCAGCAGCCTGGACACCCAAACTGAAGCTTTCTTT.